This T cell receptor beta chain was captured in a study of blood T cell repertoires in COVID-19. In the study overall: The United States, Italy and Spain were the sources of the acute and convalescent COVID-19 samples. Sources were T cells, B-cell-depleted T cells, or PBMCs; the material itself was cDNA or gDNA.

Original analysis: Reference gene primer amplification yielded estimated nucleated cell counts. Data came from immunoSEQ multiplex PCR; TCRdb stores just in-frame clones and leaves some out. V and J calls plus clone size are reproduced from that table; the DNA served to infer D and trimming. The sample includes over 200,000 clones, about 80% of them seen just once. The Seattle site enrolled patients during active infection and followed them longitudinally. Trimming took off 1 base at V and 4 bases at J, with 7 bases between the two ends. Germline loops: CDR1 LGHDT, CDR2 YNNKEL (reference sequence). The CDR3 has 13 amino acids.

The V and J genes are TRBV3-1 (or the pseudogene TRBV3-2) and TRBJ2-5; D not certain. The receptor comes from an elderly woman with COVID-19, enrolled during active disease. Source material: peripheral blood. The CDR3 here is CASSQVWLETQYF. The DNA for the CDR3 is TGTGCCAGCAGCCAAGTCTGGCTAGAGACCCAGTACTTC.